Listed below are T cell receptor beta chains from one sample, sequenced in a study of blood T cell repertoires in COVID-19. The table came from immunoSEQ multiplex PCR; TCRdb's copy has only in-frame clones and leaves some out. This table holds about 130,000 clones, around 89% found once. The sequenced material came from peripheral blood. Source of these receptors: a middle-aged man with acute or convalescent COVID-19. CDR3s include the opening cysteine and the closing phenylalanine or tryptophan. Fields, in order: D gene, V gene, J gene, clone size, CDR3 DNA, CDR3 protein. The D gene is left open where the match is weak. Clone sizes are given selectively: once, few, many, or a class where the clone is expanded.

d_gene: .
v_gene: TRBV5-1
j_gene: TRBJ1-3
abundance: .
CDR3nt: TGCGCCAGCAGCTTGAGCGGAAGCTCTGGAAACACCATATATTTT
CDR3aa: CASSLSGSSGNTIYF

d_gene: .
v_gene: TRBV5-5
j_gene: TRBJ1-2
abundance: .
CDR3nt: TGTGCCAGCAGCCGTACTCCGGACACTCCCTATGGCTACACCTTC
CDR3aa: CASSRTPDTPYGYTF

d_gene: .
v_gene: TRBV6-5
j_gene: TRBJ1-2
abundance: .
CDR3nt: TGTGCCAGCAGTTTAAAAGAGACAGGTCCCTATGGCTACACCTTC
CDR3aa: CASSLKETGPYGYTF

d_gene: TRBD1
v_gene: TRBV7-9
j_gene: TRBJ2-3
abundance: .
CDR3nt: TGTGCCAGCAGCTTCGGGACAGGGGGAACAGATACGCAGTATTTT
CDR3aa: CASSFGTGGTDTQYF

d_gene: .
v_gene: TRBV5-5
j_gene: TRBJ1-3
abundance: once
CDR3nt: TGTGCCAGCAGCTTCCAGGGGGGAAACACCATATATTTT
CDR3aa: CASSFQGGNTIYF

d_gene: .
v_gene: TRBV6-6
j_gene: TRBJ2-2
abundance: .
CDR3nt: TGTGCCAGCAGTTATGCGGGGCTCACCGGGGAGCTGTTTTTT
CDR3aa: CASSYAGLTGELFF

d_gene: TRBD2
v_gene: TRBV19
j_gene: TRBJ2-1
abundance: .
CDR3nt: TGTGCCAGTAGTATCCTTCGGGGGACCGCGGGAGGTGAGCAGTTCTTC
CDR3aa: CASSILRGTAGGEQFF

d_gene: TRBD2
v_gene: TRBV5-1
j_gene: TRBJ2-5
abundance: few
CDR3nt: TGCGCCAGCAGCCACATATCTCCCATCGGACTAGCGGGACAAGAGACCCAGTACTTC
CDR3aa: CASSHISPIGLAGQETQYF

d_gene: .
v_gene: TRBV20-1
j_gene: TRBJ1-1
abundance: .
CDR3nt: TGCAGTGTTGCGGAGGGCTTGCGAGCTTTCTTT
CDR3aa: CSVAEGLRAFF

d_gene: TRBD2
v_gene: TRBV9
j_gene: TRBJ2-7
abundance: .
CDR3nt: TGTGCCAGCAGCCCCACCGGACTAGCCTCCTACGAGCAGTACTTC
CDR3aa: CASSPTGLASYEQYF

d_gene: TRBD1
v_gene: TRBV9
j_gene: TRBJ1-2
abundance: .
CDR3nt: TGTGCCAGCAGCGCCAACAGGGGGATGATGGAAGGCTACACCTTC
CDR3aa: CASSANRGMMEGYTF

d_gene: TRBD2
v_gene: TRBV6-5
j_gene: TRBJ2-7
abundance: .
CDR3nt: TGTGCCAGCAGTTACGAGGCGGGGGACCTATACGAGCAGTACTTC
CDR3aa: CASSYEAGDLYEQYF

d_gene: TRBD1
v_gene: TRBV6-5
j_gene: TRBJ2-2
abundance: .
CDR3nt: TGTGCCAGCGCCCGGGACAGGGTAACCGGGGAGCTGTTTTTT
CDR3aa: CASARDRVTGELFF

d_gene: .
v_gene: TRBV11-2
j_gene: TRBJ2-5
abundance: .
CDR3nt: TGTGCCAGCAGCTTAAGGGGCACTCAAGAGACCCAGTACTTC
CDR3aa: CASSLRGTQETQYF

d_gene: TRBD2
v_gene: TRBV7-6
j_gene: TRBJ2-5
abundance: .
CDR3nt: TGTGCCAGCAGCTTAACTCGGGAAGCTAGCGGCGGGACCCAGTACTTC
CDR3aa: CASSLTREASGGTQYF

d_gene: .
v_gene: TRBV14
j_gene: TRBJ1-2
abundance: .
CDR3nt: TGTGCCAGCAGCCAAACTGGACAACAAGTAGGGGGCTACACCTTC
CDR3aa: CASSQTGQQVGGYTF

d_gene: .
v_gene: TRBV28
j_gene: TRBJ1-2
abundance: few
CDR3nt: TGTGCCAGCAGTTTCGTCGCAGAACTATTTTTTAACTATGGCTACACCTTC
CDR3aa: CASSFVAELFFNYGYTF

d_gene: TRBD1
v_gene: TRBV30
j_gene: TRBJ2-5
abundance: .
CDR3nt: TGTGCCTGGAGAAACTCAGGGGCAGGGGGTCAAGAGACCCAGTACTTC
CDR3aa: CAWRNSGAGGQETQYF

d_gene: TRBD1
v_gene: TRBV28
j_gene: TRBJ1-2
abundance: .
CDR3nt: TGTGCCAGCAGTTTAGACAGGGGGGCTTATGGCTACACCTTC
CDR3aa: CASSLDRGAYGYTF

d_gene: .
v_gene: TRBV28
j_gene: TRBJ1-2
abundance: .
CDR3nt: TGTGCCAGCAGTTTGGTACAGTATGGCTACACCTTC
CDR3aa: CASSLVQYGYTF

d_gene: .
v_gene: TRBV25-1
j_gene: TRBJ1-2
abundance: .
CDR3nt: TGTGCCAGCACCGGAATCGGGGGGCTACATGGCTACACCTTC
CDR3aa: CASTGIGGLHGYTF

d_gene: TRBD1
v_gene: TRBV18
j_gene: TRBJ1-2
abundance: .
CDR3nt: TGTGCCAGCTCACCAATGACAGGGGGTGGATATGGCTACACCTTC
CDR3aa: CASSPMTGGGYGYTF

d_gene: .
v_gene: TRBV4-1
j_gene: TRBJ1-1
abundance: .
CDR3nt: TGCGCCAGCAGCCAAGGCTATACGGGAGAAACTGAAGCTTTCTTT
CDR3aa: CASSQGYTGETEAFF

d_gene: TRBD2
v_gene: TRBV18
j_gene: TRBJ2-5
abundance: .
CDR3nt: TGTGCCAGCGGCGGGGGTGGACTAGGAGAGACCCAGTACTTC
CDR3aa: CASGGGGLGETQYF

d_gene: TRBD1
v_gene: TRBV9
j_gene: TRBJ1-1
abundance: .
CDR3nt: TGTGCCAGCAGCGGCGGGACAGGGACGAACACTGAAGCTTTCTTT
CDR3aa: CASSGGTGTNTEAFF

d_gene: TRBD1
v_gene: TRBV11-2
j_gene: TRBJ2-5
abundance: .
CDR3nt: TGTGCCAGCAGCCATGGGACAGGGTGGAAGACCCAGTACTTC
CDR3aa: CASSHGTGWKTQYF

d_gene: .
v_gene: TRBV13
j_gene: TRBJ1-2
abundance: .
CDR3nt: TGTGCCAGCAGCTTTTTGGGGGGGCGAGGGAACTATGGCTACACCTTC
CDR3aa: CASSFLGGRGNYGYTF

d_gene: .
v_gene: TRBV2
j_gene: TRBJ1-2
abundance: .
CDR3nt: TGTGCCAGCAGTGAAGGGACAGCTCTTTCTGGCTATGGCTACACCTTC
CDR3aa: CASSEGTALSGYGYTF

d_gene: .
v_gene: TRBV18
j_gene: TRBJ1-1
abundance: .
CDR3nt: TGTGCCAGCTCACCAGAGTTGAACACTGAAGCTTTCTTT
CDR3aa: CASSPELNTEAFF

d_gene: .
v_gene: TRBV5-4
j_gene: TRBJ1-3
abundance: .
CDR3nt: TGTGCCAGCAGCTTGGGGGCCTTGGGAAACACCATATATTTT
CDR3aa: CASSLGALGNTIYF

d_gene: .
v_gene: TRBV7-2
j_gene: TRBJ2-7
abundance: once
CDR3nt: TGTGCCAGCAGCTTATCAGGTAGCTCCTACGAGCAGTACTTC
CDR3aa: CASSLSGSSYEQYF

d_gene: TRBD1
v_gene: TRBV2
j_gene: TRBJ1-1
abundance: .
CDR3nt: TGTGCCAGCAGTGATCAGGGGGCGTTGAACACTGAAGCTTTCTTT
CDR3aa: CASSDQGALNTEAFF

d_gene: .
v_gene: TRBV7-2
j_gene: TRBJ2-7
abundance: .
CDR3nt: TGTGCCAGCAGCTTAGATGGCGGAGGGTTTTACGAGCAGTACTTC
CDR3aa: CASSLDGGGFYEQYF

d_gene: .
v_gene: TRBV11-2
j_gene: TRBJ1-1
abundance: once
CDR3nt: TGTGCCAGCAGCCCGTGGACACTTACTTACACTGAAGCTTTCTTT
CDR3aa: CASSPWTLTYTEAFF

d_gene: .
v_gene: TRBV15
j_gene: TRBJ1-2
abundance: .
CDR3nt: TGTGCCACCAGCGTTACTCCAGGCGGGGGGGCGCAGGGCTATGGCTACACCTTC
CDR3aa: CATSVTPGGGAQGYGYTF

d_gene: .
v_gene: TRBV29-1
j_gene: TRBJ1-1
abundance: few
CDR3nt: TGCAGCGTTGGGACAGCTAATGGGGGTTTCTTT
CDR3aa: CSVGTANGGFF

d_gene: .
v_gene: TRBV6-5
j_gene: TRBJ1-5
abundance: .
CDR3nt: TGTGCCACCATGGGAGGTAGCAATCAGCCCCAGCATTTT
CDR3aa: CATMGGSNQPQHF

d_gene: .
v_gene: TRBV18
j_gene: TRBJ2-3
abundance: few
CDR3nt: TGTGCCAGCTCACCGGGTCTAGCGAACACAGATACGCAGTATTTT
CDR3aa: CASSPGLANTDTQYF

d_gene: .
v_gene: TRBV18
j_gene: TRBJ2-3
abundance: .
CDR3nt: TGTGCCAGCTCACGAGGACAGGGAGGGACAGATACGCAGTATTTT
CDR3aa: CASSRGQGGTDTQYF

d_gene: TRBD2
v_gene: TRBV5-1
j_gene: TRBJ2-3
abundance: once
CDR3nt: TGCGCCAGCAGCTCCCGGGGAGGGATCACAGATACGCAGTATTTT
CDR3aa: CASSSRGGITDTQYF

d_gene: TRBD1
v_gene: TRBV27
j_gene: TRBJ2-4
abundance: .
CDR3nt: TGTGCCAGCTGTCGGACAGGGAGAGAAAACATTCAGTACTTC
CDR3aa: CASCRTGRENIQYF

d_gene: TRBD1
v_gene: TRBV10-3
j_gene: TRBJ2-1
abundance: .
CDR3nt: TGTGCCATCAGGGGACAGACCACTTACAATGAGCAGTTCTTC
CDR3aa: CAIRGQTTYNEQFF

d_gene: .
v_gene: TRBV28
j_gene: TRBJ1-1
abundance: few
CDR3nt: TGTGCCAGCAGCTCCGCCAGGGATGAAGCTTTCTTT
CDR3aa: CASSSARDEAFF

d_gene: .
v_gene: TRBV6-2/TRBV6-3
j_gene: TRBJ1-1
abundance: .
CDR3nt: TGTGCCAGCAGCGACGGGGGGGCCTCCTTGAACACTGAAGCTTTCTTT
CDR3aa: CASSDGGASLNTEAFF

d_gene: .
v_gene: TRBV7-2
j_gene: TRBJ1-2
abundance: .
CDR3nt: TGTGCCAGCAGCTTAGCCTTCGGGTCGGGTGGCTACACCTTC
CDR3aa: CASSLAFGSGGYTF

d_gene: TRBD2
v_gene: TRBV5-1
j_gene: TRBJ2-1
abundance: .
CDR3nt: TGCGCCAGCAGCTTGGTAGCGGGGGTCTACAATGAGCAGTTCTTC
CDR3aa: CASSLVAGVYNEQFF

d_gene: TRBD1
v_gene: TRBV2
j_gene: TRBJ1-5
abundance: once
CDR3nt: TGTGCCAGCAGTTCGACAGGGGGCAATCAGCCCCAGCATTTT
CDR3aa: CASSSTGGNQPQHF

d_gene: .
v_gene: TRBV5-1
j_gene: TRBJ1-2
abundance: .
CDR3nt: TGCGCCAGCAGCACCGACCCCCAGGGGTCTAACTATGGCTACACCTTC
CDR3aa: CASSTDPQGSNYGYTF

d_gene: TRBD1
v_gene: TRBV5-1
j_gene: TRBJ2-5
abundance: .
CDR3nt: TGCGCCAGCAGCTTGGCCGGGAGAGCAGGGGGCAGGGAGACCCAGTACTTC
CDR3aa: CASSLAGRAGGRETQYF

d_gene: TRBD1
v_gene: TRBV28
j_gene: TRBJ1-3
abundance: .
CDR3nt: TGTGCCAGCAGTTCCTTATCCTACAGGGGCTTTGGAAACACCATATATTTT
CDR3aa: CASSSLSYRGFGNTIYF